The source of this T cell receptor (beta chain) is a study of memory CD4+ T cells and cytomegalovirus serostatus. Study-level information: Of the healthy Belgian adults, several were CMV seropositive and 24 seronegative.

V shed 7 bases and J shed 3 bases, with 24 bases lying between them. The CDR3 is made up of 17 amino acids. Per germline, CDR1 LNHDA and CDR2 SQIVND (reference sequence). For this clone: Antigen unknown.

Single viable CD3+CD4+CD8-CD45RO+ cells were sorted as the memory CD4+ T cells. As processed by the authors: After removing out-of-frame reads, 2 million to 2.5 million distinct TCRbeta sequences remained. Here immunoSEQ multiplex PCR was the method, and the copy in TCRdb shows in-frame clones only, minus some. The DNA was the basis for D and trimming; V, J and clone size are from that table. This sample has approximately 44,000 clones, with about 80% found just once. The study, taken as a whole, reports: Each of 65 to 75 CMV-associated TCRbeta sequences occurred in one to five individuals. CMV serostatus prediction reached median AUC approximately 0.95, or 0.91 with US-trained model.

This receptor was taken from an adult in good health and CMV-seronegative. The chain joins TRBV19 to TRBJ1-1; D gene unclear. Sequenced sample: memory CD4+ T cells from blood. CDR3 nucleotides: TGTGCCAGTACCCCACTGAGACCCTTCACCGGGGACACTGAAGCTTTCTTT. Its protein is CASTPLRPFTGDTEAFF.